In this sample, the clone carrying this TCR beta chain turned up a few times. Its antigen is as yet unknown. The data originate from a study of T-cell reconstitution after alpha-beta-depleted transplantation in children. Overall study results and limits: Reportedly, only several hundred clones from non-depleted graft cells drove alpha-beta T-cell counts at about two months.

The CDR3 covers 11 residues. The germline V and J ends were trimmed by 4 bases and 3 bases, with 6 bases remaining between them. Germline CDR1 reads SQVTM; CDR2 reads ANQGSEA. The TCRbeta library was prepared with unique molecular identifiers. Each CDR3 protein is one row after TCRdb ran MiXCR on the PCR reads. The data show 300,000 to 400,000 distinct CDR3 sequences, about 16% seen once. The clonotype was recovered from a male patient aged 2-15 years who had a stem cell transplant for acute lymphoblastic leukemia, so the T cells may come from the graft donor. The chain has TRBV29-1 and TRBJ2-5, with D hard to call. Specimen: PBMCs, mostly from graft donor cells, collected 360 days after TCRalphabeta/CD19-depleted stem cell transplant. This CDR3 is CSVAEEETQYF. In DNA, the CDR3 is TGCAGCGTTGCTGAGGAAGAGACCCAGTACTTC.